Sequencing of this TCR beta chain was carried out in a study of identical twins. Study results and limitations: Insertions ran lower in abundant cord blood beta clonotypes, though not in memory repertoires.

TCRdb itself ran the 5' RACE reads through MiXCR, one entry per CDR3 protein. In the table there are roughly 770,000 distinct CDR3 sequences, 18% of which are singletons. On this clonotype: Its antigen is still unknown.

CDR1 is SGHVS and CDR2 is FQNEAQ in the germline V gene. With 3 bases removed from V and 2 bases from J, the gap between germline ends came to 11 bases. The CDR3 consists of 14 residues. The same sample was also studied in work on T cells expressing NK-cell markers. From that study: Several experiments added an anti-gamma-delta TCR antibody to sort only alpha-beta TCR T cells. Evidence did not settle whether expanded NKG2C+ T cell clones targeted HCMV.

The sample consisted of PBMCs. The chain uses TRBV7-8 and TRBJ2-7, with D perhaps matching TRBD1 or TRBD2 (5 bases each). This receptor was obtained from a woman in her late teens or twenties in good health. CDR3 amino acids: CASSFRDPTYEQYF. CDR3 in DNA: TGTGCCAGCAGCTTCCGGGACCCTACCTACGAGCAGTACTTC. The whole variable domain, filled in from reference TRBV7-8 and TRBJ2-7, reads GAGVSQSPRYKVAKRGQDVALRCDPISGHVSLFWYQQALGQGPEFLTYFQNEAQLDKSGLPSDRFFAERPEGSVSTLKIQRTQQEDSAVYLCASSFRDPTYEQYFGPGTRLTVT.